The 11 T cell receptor beta chains in this list originate from one sample, sequenced in a study of human T cells and chemical hapten exposure. The time point is: patch test 1, 2 weeks after DPC sensitization. The treatment: therapeutic diphenylcyclopropenone sensitization with weekly scalp DPC. TCRdb fed the RACE reads into MiXCR, producing one record per CDR3 protein. The sample has about 69,000 distinct CDR3 sequences, about 32% seen once; the top ten hold about 8.1%. Sequences were derived from whole blood, sampled in connection with sensitization to the hapten diphenylcyclopropenone (DPC). These receptors were taken from a man in his forties or fifties with alopecia areata. Some clones in this sample may be carry-over from other donors' samples.

The rearrangement links TRBV27 to TRBJ1-2, with 7 bases matching TRBD1. CDR1 MNHEY and CDR2 SMNVEV come from the germline V gene (reference sequence). This CDR3 region has 16 residues. V was pared by 3 bases and J by 2 bases, with 9 bases of the junction left unmatched. The CDR3 nucleotides read TGTGCCAGCAGTTTTGACAGGGTAACCCGAAACTATGGCTACACCTTC. It translates to CASSFDRVTRNYGYTF.

The sample holds a few counts of this clonotype. The chain is built from TRBV7-9 and TRBJ2-7; 9 bases are a match to TRBD1. The length of the CDR3 is 16 residues. CDR1 and CDR2 from the germline V gene are SEHNR and FQNEAQ (reference sequence). Unmatched junction bases numbered 9, after V lost 5 bases and J lost 1 base. The CDR3 spells CASSNGGTGSSYEQYF. The CDR3 coding sequence is TGTGCCAGCAGCAACGGAGGGACAGGGAGTTCCTACGAGCAGTACTTC.

The J gene is TRBJ2-7, the V gene TRBV10-3; D is perhaps TRBD2 (5 bases). The CDR3 length is 11 residues. The V end lost 9 bases, the J end lost 3 bases, and 9 bases lay between the germline ends. Germline lookup yields CDR1 ENHRY and CDR2 SYGVKD. CDR3 bases: TGTGCCATTGGAGGTGACTACGAGCAGTACTTC. Its translation: CAIGGDYEQYF.

The V and J genes are TRBV20-1 and TRBJ2-3; 8 bases fit TRBD2. Germline assignment: CDR1 DFQATT and CDR2 SNEGSKA (reference sequence). The ends lost 4 bases at V and 5 bases at J; junction bases unmatched: 14. The CDR3 is 16 amino acids. This CDR3 reads CSANPTGTRGIDTQYF. CDR3 bases: TGCAGTGCTAATCCTACCGGGACTAGGGGGATAGATACGCAGTATTTT.

This clonotype was seen a few times. The V call is TRBV28, the J call TRBJ1-3; 8 nucleotides align to TRBD1. CDR3 length: 14 residues. V gave up 6 bases and J gave up 2 bases; unmatched junction bases: 3. Looked up from germline, CDR1 is MDHEN and CDR2 is SYDVKM. This chain's CDR3 is CASRWTGPGNTIYF. CDR3 sequence (DNA): TGTGCCAGCAGGTGGACAGGGCCTGGAAACACCATATATTTT.

The chain is built from TRBV5-1 and TRBJ2-7, with TRBD1 matching 7 bases. CDR1 and CDR2 (germline): SGHRS, YFSETQ. The CDR3 runs 15 residues. V dropped 0 bases and J dropped 6; count of bases not matched to a gene: 9. CDR3 amino acids: CASSLVAQGVSEQYF. In nucleotides, the CDR3 is TGCGCCAGCAGCTTGGTAGCGCAGGGGGTCTCCGAGCAGTACTTC.

The chain recombines TRBV7-9 with TRBJ2-4; perhaps D is TRBD1 or TRBD2 (5 bases each). Germline CDR1 is SEHNR and CDR2 is FQNEAQ (reference sequence). Trimming removed 4 bases at V and 2 bases at J, with 15 bases between. The CDR3 runs 16 residues. The CDR3 is CASSSWTGPTKNIQYF. CDR3 coding DNA: TGTGCCAGCAGCTCCTGGACGGGACCAACCAAAAACATTCAGTACTTC.

A few counts support this clonotype. The CDR3 loop is CASNGAWNTEAFF. The CDR3 DNA follows: TGTGCCAGCAACGGCGCTTGGAACACTGAAGCTTTCTTT. The chain carries TRBV14 and TRBJ1-1; D gene ambiguous. The CDR3 has 13 amino acids. Deletions cut 7 bases from V and 1 base from J, with 10 bases between. Germline V CDR1 and CDR2: SGHDN, FVKESK.

The CDR3 reads CASSWDPPGQFF. The CDR3 region has the DNA TGTGCCAGCAGTTGGGACCCGCCGGGGCAGTTCTTC. The chain carries TRBV6-2 or TRBV6-3 and TRBJ2-1; D is perhaps TRBD1 or TRBD2 (5 bases each). The CDR3 has 12 amino acids. V lost 4 bases and J lost 12, with 13 bases in between. Per the germline V gene, CDR1 is MNHEY and CDR2 is SVGEGT.

The genes are TRBV20-1 and TRBJ2-7; possibly TRBD1 for D (6 bases). The germline gives CDR1 DFQATT, CDR2 SNEGSKA (reference sequence). Trimming removed 1 base from V and 5 bases from J, with 12 bases in between. The CDR3 consists of 13 residues. CDR3 nucleotide sequence: TGCAGTGCTAGAGTTACCACAGGGAACGAGCAGTACTTC. This gives the protein CSARVTTGNEQYF.

This chain connects TRBV7-2 to TRBJ2-5; no firm D call. Per the germline V gene, CDR1 is SGHTA and CDR2 is FQGNSA. This CDR3 region has 13 residues. Trimming shortened V by 4 bases and J by 5 bases, and 11 bases separated the two germline ends. CDR3: CASSSVRQETQYF. In DNA form, the CDR3 reads TGTGCCAGCAGCTCCGTCCGGCAGGAGACCCAGTACTTC.